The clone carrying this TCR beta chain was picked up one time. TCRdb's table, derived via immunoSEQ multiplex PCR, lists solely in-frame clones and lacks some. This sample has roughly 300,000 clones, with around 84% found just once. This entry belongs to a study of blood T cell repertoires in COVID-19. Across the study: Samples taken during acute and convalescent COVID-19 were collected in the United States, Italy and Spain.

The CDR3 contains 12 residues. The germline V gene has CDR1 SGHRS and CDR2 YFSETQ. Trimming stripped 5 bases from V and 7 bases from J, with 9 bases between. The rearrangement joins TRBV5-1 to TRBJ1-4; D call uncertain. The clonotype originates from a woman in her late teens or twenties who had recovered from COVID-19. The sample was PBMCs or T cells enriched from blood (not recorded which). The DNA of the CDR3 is TGCGCCAGCAGGGAGGGAACTGAAAAACTGTTTTTT. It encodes CASREGTEKLFF.